A selection of T cell receptor beta chains follows, all from one sample in a study of blood T cells in healthy people across ages. Using its own MiXCR run on the 5' RACE reads, TCRdb lists one record per CDR3 protein. This sample has about 1.4 million distinct CDR3 sequences, with around 59% found just once. Sequenced sample: blood. These receptors came from a young man in good health. The CDR3 runs from the conserved cysteine through the conserved F or W. Fields, in order: CDR3 DNA, CDR3 protein, J gene, V gene, D gene, clone size. D genes are given only for firm matches. Size is stated for part of the rows, as once, few or many counts, or as a class when the clone is expanded.

DNA: TGTGCCAGCAGTTACAGTAGGGAAACTAGCGGGCGCTCCTACAATGAGCAGTTCTTC
CDR3: CASSYSRETSGRSYNEQFF
J: TRBJ2-1
V: TRBV6-2/TRBV6-3
D: TRBD2
size: -

DNA: TGTGCCAGCACGGACTCTATCTACCAAGAGACCCAGTACTTC
CDR3: CASTDSIYQETQYF
J: TRBJ2-5
V: TRBV7-9
D: -
size: -

DNA: TGTGCCAGCAGTCTGGACGCAGGGGACTCACCCCTCCACTTT
CDR3: CASSLDAGDSPLHF
J: TRBJ1-6
V: TRBV11-2
D: -
size: few

DNA: TGTGCCACCAGTGATTGGCCGGGGCGTGACACCTACGAGCAGTACTTC
CDR3: CATSDWPGRDTYEQYF
J: TRBJ2-7
V: TRBV24-1
D: -
size: -

DNA: TGTGCCAGCAGCCCGGGTGAAACTGAAGCTTTCTTT
CDR3: CASSPGETEAFF
J: TRBJ1-1
V: TRBV21-1
D: -
size: -

DNA: TGTGCCAGTAGCTACTCAGCGGTCCACAATGAGCAGTACTTC
CDR3: CASSYSAVHNEQYF
J: TRBJ2-5
V: TRBV11-1
D: -
size: -

DNA: TGTGCCAGCAGCTTAGCGGGACTAGCGAACACCGGGGAGCTGTTTTTT
CDR3: CASSLAGLANTGELFF
J: TRBJ2-2
V: TRBV11-2
D: TRBD2
size: -

DNA: TGTGCCAGCAGCTTGTTCGTTAGGGGGCGTAGTATAGATACGCAGTATTTT
CDR3: CASSLFVRGRSIDTQYF
J: TRBJ2-3
V: TRBV5-6
D: TRBD1
size: once

DNA: TGTGCCAGCAGCCCCGGGACTAGCGTAAATTACGAGCAGTACTTC
CDR3: CASSPGTSVNYEQYF
J: TRBJ2-7
V: TRBV13
D: TRBD2
size: -

DNA: TGTGCCAGCAGTTACGCGTACAGGGGTAAGGGCTTTGAGGAGCCCCAGCATTTT
CDR3: CASSYAYRGKGFEEPQHF
J: TRBJ1-5
V: TRBV6-5
D: TRBD1
size: few

DNA: TGTGCCAGCAGCCGGCCGGGGAGAGGGGTAAACATTCAGTACTTC
CDR3: CASSRPGRGVNIQYF
J: TRBJ2-4
V: TRBV6-5
D: -
size: -

DNA: TGTGCCAGCACCGAACTACCTTATGGCTACACCTTC
CDR3: CASTELPYGYTF
J: TRBJ1-2
V: TRBV11-2
D: -
size: -

DNA: TGCGCCAGCAGCCAAGGCGACAGGGCCCTAGCGGGGGGCCTAAATGAGCAGTTCTTC
CDR3: CASSQGDRALAGGLNEQFF
J: TRBJ2-1
V: TRBV4-1
D: TRBD2
size: -

DNA: TGCAGCGTGAAATTGGGGATGAACACTGAAGCTTTCTTT
CDR3: CSVKLGMNTEAFF
J: TRBJ1-1
V: TRBV29-1
D: -
size: -

DNA: TGTGCCAGCAGGGCACAGGGGAGACGCTCCTACGAGCAGTACTTC
CDR3: CASRAQGRRSYEQYF
J: TRBJ2-7
V: TRBV6-1
D: TRBD1
size: few

DNA: TGTGCCAGCAGTTTGAAAGTCCGCAATCAGCCCCAGCATTTT
CDR3: CASSLKVRNQPQHF
J: TRBJ1-5
V: TRBV12-3/TRBV12-4
D: -
size: few

DNA: TGTGCCAGCAGTTTACTAGCGGGAGGGCCTATGTCCTACGAGCAGTACTTC
CDR3: CASSLLAGGPMSYEQYF
J: TRBJ2-7
V: TRBV12-3/TRBV12-4
D: TRBD2
size: few

DNA: TGCAGTGCTAGAGTGACTAGCGGGAGCTCCTCCTACGAGCAGTACTTC
CDR3: CSARVTSGSSSYEQYF
J: TRBJ2-7
V: TRBV20-1
D: TRBD2
size: -

DNA: TGCAGTGCCCCGAGGGAGGGCTACAGCACAGGTACGCAGTATTTT
CDR3: CSAPREGYSTGTQYF
J: TRBJ2-3
V: TRBV20-1
D: TRBD2
size: once

DNA: TGTGCCAGCAGCAAAGCGCTATCAGAAGTCAGAAGGGAGACTGAGCAGTTCTTC
CDR3: CASSKALSEVRRETEQFF
J: TRBJ2-1
V: TRBV21-1
D: -
size: -

DNA: TGTGCCAGCCGGGACAGTGGGTCGAACATTCAGTACTTC
CDR3: CASRDSGSNIQYF
J: TRBJ2-4
V: TRBV6-5
D: TRBD1
size: -

DNA: TGTGCCAGCAGTTCGCTTCGGACAGGCAGTCAGCCCCAGCATTTT
CDR3: CASSSLRTGSQPQHF
J: TRBJ1-5
V: TRBV28
D: TRBD1
size: -

DNA: TGCAGTGCTGGCGGGACAGGGGGTGTCTACGAGCAGTACTTC
CDR3: CSAGGTGGVYEQYF
J: TRBJ2-7
V: TRBV20-1
D: TRBD1
size: -

DNA: TGTGCCAGCAGCTTTCCCGGACAGGGGGATGAGACCCAGTACTTC
CDR3: CASSFPGQGDETQYF
J: TRBJ2-5
V: TRBV7-6
D: TRBD1
size: -